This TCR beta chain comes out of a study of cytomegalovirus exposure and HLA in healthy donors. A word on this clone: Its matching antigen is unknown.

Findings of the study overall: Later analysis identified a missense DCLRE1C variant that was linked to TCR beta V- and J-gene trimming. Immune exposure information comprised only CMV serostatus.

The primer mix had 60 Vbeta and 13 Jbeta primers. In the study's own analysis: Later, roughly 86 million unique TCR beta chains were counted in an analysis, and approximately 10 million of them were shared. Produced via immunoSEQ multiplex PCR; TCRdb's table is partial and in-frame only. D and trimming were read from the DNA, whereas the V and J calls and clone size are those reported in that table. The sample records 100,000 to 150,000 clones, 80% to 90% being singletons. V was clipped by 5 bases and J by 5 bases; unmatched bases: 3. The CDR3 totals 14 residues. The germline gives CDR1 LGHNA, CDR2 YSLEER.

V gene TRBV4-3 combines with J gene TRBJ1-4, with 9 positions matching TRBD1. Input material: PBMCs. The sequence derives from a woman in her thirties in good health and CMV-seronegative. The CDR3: CASSVGQGNEKLFF. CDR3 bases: TGCGCCAGCAGCGTCGGACAGGGGAATGAAAAACTGTTTTTT.